There are a few counts of the clone carrying this T cell receptor (beta chain). The antigen is not known. Via MiXCR, TCRdb re-called the 5' RACE reads, giving one row per CDR3 protein. This table holds 250,000 or so distinct CDR3 sequences, around 10% found once. The V gene lost 5 bases and the J gene lost 5 bases, with 15 bases spanning the gap. The CDR3 is 14 residues long. The germline CDR1 and CDR2 sequences are LNHDA and SQIVND (reference sequence). This record belongs to a study of CD8 T cells in ankylosing spondylitis. Whole-study findings and limits: Characteristic of ankylosing spondylitis blood, it appeared, was a TCR beta motif comprising roughly eight highly homologous variants. Reportedly, matched ankylosing spondylitis synovial fluid was significantly enriched for disease-linked clones.

The sequence was collected from a male donor with ankylosing spondylitis or in good health (not recorded which). The sequenced sample consisted of blood, either unsorted or a sorted T cell fraction (not recorded which). The chain has TRBV19 and TRBJ1-2, with a weak D call TRBD1 (5 bases). The CDR3 DNA reads TGTGCCAGTAGTTTCGGTGGGGGACGGTATGGCTACACCTTC. This gives the protein CASSFGGGRYGYTF. Full variable domain (remainder filled in from reference TRBV19 and TRBJ1-2): DGGITQSPKYLFRKEGQNVTLSCEQNLNHDAMYWYRQDPGQGLRLIYYSQIVNDFQKGDIAEGYSVSREKKESFPLTVTSAQKNPTAFYLCASSFGGGRYGYTFGSGTRLTVV.